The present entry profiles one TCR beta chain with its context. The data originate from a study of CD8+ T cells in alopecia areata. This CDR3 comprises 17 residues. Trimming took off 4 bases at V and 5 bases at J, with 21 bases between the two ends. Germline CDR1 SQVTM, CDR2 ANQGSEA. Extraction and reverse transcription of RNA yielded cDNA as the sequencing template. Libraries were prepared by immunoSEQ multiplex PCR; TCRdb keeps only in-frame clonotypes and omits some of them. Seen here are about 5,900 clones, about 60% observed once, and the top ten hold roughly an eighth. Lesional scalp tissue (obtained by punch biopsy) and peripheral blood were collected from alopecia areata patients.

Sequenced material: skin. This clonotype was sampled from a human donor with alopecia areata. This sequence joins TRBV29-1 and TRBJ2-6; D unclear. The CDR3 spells CSVGYGSIQSRANVLTF. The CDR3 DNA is TGCAGCGTTGGGTACGGTAGCATACAAAGTCGGGCCAACGTCCTGACTTTC.